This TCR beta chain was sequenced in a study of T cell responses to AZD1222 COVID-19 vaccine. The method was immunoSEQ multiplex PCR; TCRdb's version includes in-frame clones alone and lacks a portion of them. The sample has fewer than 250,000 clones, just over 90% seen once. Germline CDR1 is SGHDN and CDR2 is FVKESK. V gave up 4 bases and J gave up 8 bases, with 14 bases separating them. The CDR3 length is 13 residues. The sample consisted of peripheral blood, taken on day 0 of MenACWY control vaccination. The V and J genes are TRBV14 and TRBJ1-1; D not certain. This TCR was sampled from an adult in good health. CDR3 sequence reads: CASSPSSVSEAFF. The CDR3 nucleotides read TGTGCCAGCAGCCCGTCCTCGGTGTCCGAAGCTTTCTTT.